Sequencing of this T cell receptor beta chain was carried out in a study of blood T cell repertoires in COVID-19. Across the study: T cells, B-cell-depleted T cells, or PBMCs supplied cDNA or gDNA.

The method was immunoSEQ multiplex PCR; TCRdb's version includes in-frame clones alone and lacks a portion of them. The sample consists of a few hundred thousand clones, approximately 83% of them appearing once. This CDR3 spans 12 amino acids. V shed 0 bases and J shed 8 bases, with 6 bases lying between them. CDR1 SGDLS and CDR2 YYNGEE come from the germline V gene. The V gene is TRBV9, the J gene TRBJ2-1; D is uncertain. Source material: peripheral blood. This TCR came from a woman in her 30s with COVID-19, enrolled during active disease. DNA of the CDR3: TGTGCCAGCAGCGTAGGAGGCCATGAGCAGTTCTTC. Its translation: CASSVGGHEQFF.